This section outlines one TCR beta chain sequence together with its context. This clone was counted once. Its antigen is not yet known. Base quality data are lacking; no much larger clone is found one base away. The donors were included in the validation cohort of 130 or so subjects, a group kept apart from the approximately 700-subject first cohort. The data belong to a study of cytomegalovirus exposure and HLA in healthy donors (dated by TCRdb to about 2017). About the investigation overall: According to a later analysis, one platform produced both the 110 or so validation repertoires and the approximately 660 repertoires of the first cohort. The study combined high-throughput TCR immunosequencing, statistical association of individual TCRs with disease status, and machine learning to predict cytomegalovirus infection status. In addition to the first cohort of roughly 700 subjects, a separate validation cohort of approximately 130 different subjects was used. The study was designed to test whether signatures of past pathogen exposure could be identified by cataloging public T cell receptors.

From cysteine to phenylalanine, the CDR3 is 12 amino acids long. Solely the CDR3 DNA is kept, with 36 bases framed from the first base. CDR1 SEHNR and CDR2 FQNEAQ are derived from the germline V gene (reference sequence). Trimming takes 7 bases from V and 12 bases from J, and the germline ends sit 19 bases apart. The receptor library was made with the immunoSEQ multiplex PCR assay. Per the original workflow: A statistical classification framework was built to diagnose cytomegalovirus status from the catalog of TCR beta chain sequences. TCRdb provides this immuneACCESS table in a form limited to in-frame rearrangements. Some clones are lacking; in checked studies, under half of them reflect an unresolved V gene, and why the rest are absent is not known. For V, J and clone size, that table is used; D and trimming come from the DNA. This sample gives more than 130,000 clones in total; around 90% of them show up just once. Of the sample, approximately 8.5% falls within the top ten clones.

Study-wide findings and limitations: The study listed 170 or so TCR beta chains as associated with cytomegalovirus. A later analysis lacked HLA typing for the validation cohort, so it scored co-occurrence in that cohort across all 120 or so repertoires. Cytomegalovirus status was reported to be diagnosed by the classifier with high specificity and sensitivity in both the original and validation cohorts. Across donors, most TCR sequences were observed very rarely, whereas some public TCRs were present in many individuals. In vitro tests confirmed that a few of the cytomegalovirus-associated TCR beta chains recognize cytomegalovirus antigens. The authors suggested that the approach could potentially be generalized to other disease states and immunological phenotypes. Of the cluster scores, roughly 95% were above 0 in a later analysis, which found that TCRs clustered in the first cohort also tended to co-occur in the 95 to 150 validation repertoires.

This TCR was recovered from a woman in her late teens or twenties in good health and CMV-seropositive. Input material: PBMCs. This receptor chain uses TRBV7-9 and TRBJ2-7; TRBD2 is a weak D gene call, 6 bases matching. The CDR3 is CASTPGGASRYF. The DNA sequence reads TGTGCCAGCACCCCCGGGGGAGCGAGTCGGTACTTC. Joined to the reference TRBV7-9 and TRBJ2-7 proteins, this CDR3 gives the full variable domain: DTGVSQNPRHKITKRGQNVTFRCDPISEHNRLYWYRQTLGQGPEFLTYFQNEAQLEKSRLLSDRFSAERPKGSFSTLEIQRTEQGDSAMYLCASTPGGASRYFGPGTRLTVT.